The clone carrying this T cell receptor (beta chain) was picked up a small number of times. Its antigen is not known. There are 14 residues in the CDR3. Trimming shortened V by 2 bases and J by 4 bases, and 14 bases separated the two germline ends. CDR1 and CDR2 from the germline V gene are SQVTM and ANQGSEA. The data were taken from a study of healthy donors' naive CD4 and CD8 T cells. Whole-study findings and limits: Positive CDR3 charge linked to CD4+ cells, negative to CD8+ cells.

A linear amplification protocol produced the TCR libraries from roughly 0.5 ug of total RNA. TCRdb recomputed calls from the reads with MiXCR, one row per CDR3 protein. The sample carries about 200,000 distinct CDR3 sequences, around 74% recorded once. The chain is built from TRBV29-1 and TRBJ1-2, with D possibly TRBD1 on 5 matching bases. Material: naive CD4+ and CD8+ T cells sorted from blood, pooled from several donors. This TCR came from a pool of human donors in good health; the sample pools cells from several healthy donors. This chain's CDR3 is CSVETPGQPYGYTF. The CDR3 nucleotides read TGCAGCGTTGAAACTCCAGGGCAGCCCTATGGCTACACCTTC.